The clone carrying this TCR beta chain was observed a handful of times. Its antigen is undetermined. Regarding time point: blood 2 weeks post-SBRT. Noted treatment: 15 Gy SBRT to primary tumor, nephrectomy 4 weeks later. The data originate from a study of radiation and T cells in renal cell carcinoma. Whole-study context: Nephrectomy followed 15 Gy stereotactic body radiation by 4 weeks.

Overall study findings and caveats: From baseline, blood top tumor clonotypes peaked at 2 weeks post-radiation. Without pretreatment biopsies, baseline tumor clonotype presence was undetermined.

The trim removed 3 bases at V and 0 bases at J, leaving 13 bases unmatched. Germline values: CDR1 SGDLS, CDR2 YYNGEE. CDR3 size: 18 residues. Libraries were prepared by immunoSEQ multiplex PCR; TCRdb keeps only in-frame clonotypes and omits some of them. The sample consists of about 120,000 clones, around 81% of them appearing once. The chain employs TRBV9 and TRBJ1-1, with 8 bases that match TRBD1. The source is a man aged 50 to 60 with renal cell carcinoma. The sample was blood, taken from a patient whose treatment included radiotherapy and nephrectomy. CDR3 in amino acids: CASSGTRDRWDMNTEAFF. In DNA form, the CDR3 reads TGTGCCAGCAGCGGGACCAGGGACAGGTGGGATATGAACACTGAAGCTTTCTTT.